This TCR beta chain was documented in a study of blood T cells in healthy people across ages. In the study overall: About one barcoded beta molecule per two T cells was captured by template switching.

Next came a second PCR, run for about 6 to 12 cycles, which used a sample-barcoded 5' primer along with a J-beta primer mix. TCRdb re-called the 5' RACE reads with MiXCR, one entry per CDR3 protein. The data contain fewer than 1,200,000 distinct CDR3 sequences, 20% to 25% of them singletons. Points from the study as a whole: Researchers deemed the diversity estimates from one million T cells underestimates.

This clonotype was found once. Its antigen is as yet unknown. A much bigger clone sits one base away, suggesting this may be a read error. CDR1 is SEHNR, CDR2 FQNEAQ, per germline (reference sequence). V was clipped by 6 bases and J by 1 base, with 6 bases between them. This CDR3 has 12 amino acids. Another study also made use of these data, one on T cells of mothers and their children. Per that paper: Random nucleotides (2-4) and sample barcodes were added by the M1S primer used in the second PCR. Related mother-child pairs showed slightly higher but non-significant overlap than unrelated pairs.

J is TRBJ1-1 and V is TRBV7-9; D is uncertain. This receptor was taken from a girl aged 2-10 years in good health. Sequenced: blood. The CDR3 spells CASRQQNTEAFF. CDR3 DNA sequence: TGTGCCAGCAGGCAACAGAACACTGAAGCTTTCTTT. Based on the CDR3 plus reference TRBV7-9 and TRBJ1-1, the full variable domain is DTGVSQNPRHKITKRGQNVTFRCDPISEHNRLYWYRQTLGQGPEFLTYFQNEAQLEKSRLLSDRFSAERPKGSFSTLEIQRTEQGDSAMYLCASRQQNTEAFFGQGTRLTVV.